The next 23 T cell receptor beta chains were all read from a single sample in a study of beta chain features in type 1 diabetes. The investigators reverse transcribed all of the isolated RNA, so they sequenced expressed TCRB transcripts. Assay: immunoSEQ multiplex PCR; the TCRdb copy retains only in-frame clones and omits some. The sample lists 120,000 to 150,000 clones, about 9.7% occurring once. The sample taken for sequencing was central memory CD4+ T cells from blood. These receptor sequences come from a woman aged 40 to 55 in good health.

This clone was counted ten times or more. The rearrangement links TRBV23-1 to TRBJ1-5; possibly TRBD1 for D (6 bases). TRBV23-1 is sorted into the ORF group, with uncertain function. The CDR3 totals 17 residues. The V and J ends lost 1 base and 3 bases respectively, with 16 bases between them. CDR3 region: CASSQCEGGEDNQPQHF. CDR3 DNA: TGCGCCAGCAGTCAATGTGAGGGGGGGGAGGACAATCAGCCCCAGCATTTT.

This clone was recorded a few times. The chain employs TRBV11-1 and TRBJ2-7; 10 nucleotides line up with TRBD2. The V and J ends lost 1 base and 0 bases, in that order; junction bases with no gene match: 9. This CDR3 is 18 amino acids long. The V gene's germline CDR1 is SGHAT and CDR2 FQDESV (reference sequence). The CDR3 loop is CASSLVPSGGRSSYEQYF. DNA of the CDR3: TGTGCCAGCAGCTTAGTCCCTAGCGGGGGCCGGAGCTCCTACGAGCAGTACTTC.

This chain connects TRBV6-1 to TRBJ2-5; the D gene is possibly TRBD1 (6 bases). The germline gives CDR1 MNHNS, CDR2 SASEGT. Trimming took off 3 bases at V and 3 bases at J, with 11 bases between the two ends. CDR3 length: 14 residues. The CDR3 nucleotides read TGTGCCAGCAGTGAGACAGGAGCCGAAGAGACCCAGTACTTC. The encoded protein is CASSETGAEETQYF.

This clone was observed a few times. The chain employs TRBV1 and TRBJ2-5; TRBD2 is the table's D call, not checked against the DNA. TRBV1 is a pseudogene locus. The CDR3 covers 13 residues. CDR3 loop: CTSPTRGQETQYF. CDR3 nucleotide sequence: TGCACCAGCCCTACTAGAGGACAAGAGACCCAGTACTTC.

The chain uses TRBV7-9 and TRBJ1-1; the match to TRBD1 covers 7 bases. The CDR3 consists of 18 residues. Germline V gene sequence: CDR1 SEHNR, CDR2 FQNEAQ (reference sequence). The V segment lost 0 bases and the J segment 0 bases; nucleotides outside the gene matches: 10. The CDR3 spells CASSLALGTGVLNTEAFF. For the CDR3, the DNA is TGTGCCAGCAGCTTAGCGTTAGGAACAGGGGTATTGAACACTGAAGCTTTCTTT. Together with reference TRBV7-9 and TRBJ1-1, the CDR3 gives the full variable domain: DTGVSQNPRHKITKRGQNVTFRCDPISEHNRLYWYRQTLGQGPEFLTYFQNEAQLEKSRLLSDRFSAERPKGSFSTLEIQRTEQGDSAMYLCASSLALGTGVLNTEAFFGQGTRLTVV.

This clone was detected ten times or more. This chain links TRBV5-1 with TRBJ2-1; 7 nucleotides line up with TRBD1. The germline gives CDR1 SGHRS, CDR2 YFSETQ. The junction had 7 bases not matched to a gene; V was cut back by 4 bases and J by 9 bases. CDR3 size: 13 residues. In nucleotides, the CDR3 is TGCGCCAGCAGCAGTGGACAGGCGGGTGAGCAGTTCTTC. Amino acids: CASSSGQAGEQFF.

This CDR3 reads CASSSTGVGLSTDTQYF. The CDR3 region has the DNA TGCGCCAGCAGCTCGACAGGGGTCGGGCTAAGCACAGATACGCAGTATTTT. This chain connects TRBV5-1 to TRBJ2-3, with 8 bases lining up with TRBD1. Per the germline V gene, CDR1 is SGHRS and CDR2 is YFSETQ. The trim removed 3 bases at V and 0 bases at J, leaving 9 bases unmatched. The CDR3 totals 17 residues. Looking up the rest from reference TRBV5-1 and TRBJ2-3 gives the full variable domain: KAGVTQTPRYLIKTRGQQVTLSCSPISGHRSVSWYQQTPGQGLQFLFEYFSETQRNKGNFPGRFSGRQFSNSRSEMNVSTLELGDSALYLCASSSTGVGLSTDTQYFGPGTRLTVL.

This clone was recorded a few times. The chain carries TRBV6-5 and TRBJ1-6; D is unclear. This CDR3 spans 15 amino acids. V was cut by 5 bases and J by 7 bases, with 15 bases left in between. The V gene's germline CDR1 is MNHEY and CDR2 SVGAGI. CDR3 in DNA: TGTGCCAGCAGTCCTACTTGGGCCTCCAATTCACCCCTCCACTTT. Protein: CASSPTWASNSPLHF.

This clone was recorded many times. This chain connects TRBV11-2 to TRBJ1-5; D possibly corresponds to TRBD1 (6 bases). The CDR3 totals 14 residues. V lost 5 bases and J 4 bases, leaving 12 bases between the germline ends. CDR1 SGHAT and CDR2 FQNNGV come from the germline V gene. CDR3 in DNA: TGTGCCAGCAGCCAGAATCAGGGGAATCAGCCCCAGCATTTT. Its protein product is CASSQNQGNQPQHF.

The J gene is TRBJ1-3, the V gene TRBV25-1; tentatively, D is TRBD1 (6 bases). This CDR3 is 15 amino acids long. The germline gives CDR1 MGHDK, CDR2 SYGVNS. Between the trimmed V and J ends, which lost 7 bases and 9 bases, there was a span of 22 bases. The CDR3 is CASKWRTARLSTIYF. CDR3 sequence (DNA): TGTGCCAGCAAATGGAGGACAGCTAGGTTAAGCACCATATATTTT.

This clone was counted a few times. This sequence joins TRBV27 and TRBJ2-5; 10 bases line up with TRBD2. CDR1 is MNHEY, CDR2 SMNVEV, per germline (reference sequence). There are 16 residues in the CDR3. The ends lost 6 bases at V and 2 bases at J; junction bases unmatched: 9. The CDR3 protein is CASSKTSGAGQETQYF. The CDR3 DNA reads TGTGCCAGCAGCAAAACTAGCGGGGCGGGTCAAGAGACCCAGTACTTC.

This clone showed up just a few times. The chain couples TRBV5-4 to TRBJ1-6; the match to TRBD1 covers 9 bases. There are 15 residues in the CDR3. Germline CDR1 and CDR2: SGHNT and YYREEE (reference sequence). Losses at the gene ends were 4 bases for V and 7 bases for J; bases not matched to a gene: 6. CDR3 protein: CASSMGQGGNSPLHF. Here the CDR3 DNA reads TGTGCCAGCAGCATGGGACAGGGTGGAAATTCACCCCTCCACTTT.

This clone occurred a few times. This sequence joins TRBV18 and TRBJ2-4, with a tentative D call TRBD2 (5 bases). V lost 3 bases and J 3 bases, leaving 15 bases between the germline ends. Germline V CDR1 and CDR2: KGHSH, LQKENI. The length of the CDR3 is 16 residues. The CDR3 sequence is CASSPSTGFVKNIQYF. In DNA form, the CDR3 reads TGTGCCAGCTCACCGAGTACGGGGTTCGTCAAAAACATTCAGTACTTC.

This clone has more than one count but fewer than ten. The CDR3 sequence is CASSPIPGLAGMETQYF. CDR3 bases: TGTGCCAGCAGCCCCATCCCTGGACTAGCGGGGATGGAGACCCAGTACTTC. The chain couples TRBV7-9 to TRBJ2-5; 12 bases line up with TRBD2. The germline V gene encodes CDR1 SEHNR and CDR2 FQNEAQ (reference sequence). This CDR3 is 17 amino acids long. Trimming cost V 5 bases and J 5 bases; bases outside gene matches: 12.

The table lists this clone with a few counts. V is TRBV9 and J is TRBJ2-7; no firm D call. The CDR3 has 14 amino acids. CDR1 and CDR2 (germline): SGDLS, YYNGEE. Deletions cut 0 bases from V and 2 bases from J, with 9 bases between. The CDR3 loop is CASSVGADTYEQYF. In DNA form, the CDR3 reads TGTGCCAGCAGCGTAGGAGCTGATACCTACGAGCAGTACTTC.

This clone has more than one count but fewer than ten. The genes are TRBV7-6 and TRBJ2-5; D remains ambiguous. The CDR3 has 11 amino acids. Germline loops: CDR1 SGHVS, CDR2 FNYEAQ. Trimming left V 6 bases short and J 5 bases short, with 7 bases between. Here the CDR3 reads CASSGQETQYF. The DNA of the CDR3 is TGTGCCAGCAGTGGTCAGGAGACCCAGTACTTC.

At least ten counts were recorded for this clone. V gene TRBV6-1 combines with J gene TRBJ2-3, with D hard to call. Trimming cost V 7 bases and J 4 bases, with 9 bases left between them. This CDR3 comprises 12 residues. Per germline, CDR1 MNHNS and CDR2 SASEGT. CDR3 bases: TGTGCCAGCAAGAAAGAGCCAGATACGCAGTATTTT. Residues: CASKKEPDTQYF.

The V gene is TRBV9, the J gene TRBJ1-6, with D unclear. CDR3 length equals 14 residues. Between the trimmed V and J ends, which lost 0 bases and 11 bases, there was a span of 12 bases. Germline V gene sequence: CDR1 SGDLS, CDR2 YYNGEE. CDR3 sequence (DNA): TGTGCCAGCAGCGTAGGGGAGGGATCTACACCCCTCCACTTT. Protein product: CASSVGEGSTPLHF.

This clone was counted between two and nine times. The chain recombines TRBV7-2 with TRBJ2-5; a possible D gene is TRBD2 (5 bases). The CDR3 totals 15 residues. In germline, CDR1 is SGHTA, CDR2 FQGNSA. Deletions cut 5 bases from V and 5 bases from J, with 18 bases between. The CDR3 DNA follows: TGTGCCAGCAGCCAAGCGTGGAGCGGCGGTGAGACCCAGTACTTC. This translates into CASSQAWSGGETQYF.

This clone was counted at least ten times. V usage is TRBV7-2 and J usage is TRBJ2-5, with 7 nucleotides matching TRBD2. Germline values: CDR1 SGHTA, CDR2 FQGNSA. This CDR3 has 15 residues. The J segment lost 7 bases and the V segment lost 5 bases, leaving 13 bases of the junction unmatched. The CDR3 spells CASSPPPVGGVTQYF. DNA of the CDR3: TGTGCCAGCAGCCCACCTCCGGTGGGGGGGGTGACCCAGTACTTC.

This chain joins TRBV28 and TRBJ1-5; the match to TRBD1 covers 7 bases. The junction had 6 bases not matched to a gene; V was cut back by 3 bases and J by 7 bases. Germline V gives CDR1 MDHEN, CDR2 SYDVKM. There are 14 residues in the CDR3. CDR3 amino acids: CASSFSSGGQPQHF. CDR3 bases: TGTGCCAGCAGTTTCAGCTCAGGGGGGCAGCCCCAGCATTTT.

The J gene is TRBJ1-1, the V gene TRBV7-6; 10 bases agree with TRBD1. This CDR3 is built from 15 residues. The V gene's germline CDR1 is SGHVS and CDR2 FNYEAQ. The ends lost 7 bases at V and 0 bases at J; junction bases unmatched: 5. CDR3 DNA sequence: TGTGCCAGCACGCCTGGGACAGGGGTGAACACTGAAGCTTTCTTT. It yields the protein CASTPGTGVNTEAFF.

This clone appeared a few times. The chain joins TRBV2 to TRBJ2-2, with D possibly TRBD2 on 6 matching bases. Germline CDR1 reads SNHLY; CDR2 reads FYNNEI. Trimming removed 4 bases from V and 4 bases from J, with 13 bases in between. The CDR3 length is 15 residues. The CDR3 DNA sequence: TGTGCCAGCAGTGCGACTAGTCCACGCACCGGGGAGCTGTTTTTT. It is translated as CASSATSPRTGELFF. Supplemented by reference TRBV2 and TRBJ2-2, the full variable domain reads EPEVTQTPSHQVTQMGQEVILRCVPISNHLYFYWYRQILGQKVEFLVSFYNNEISEKSEIFDDQFSVERPDGSNFTLKIRSTKLEDSAMYFCASSATSPRTGELFFGEGSRLTVL.